Below, one TCR beta chain is given with its context. Its antigen is undetermined. TCRdb's table, derived via immunoSEQ multiplex PCR, lists solely in-frame clones and lacks some. Of fewer than 40,000 clones listed, 70% to 90% are singletons. This sample was included in a study of regulatory dendritic cells for organ transplantation. Study-wide findings and caveats: Memory CD8+ clonal expansion seemed more limited with regulatory than mature dendritic cells.

CDR3 length equals 17 residues. V lost 1 base and J lost 8; bases outside the gene matches: 14. The V gene's germline CDR1 is KGHSH and CDR2 LQKENI. The sequence was collected from a human donor in good health. The sample was naive CD4+ T cells from blood. Subset of the sample: CD45RA+ naive T cells. The chain recombines TRBV18 with TRBJ1-2; 9 positions match TRBD1. Here the CDR3 reads CASSPRDRATPDRGYTF. In nucleotides, the CDR3 is TGTGCCAGCTCACCACGGGACAGGGCCACCCCCGACCGGGGCTACACCTTC.